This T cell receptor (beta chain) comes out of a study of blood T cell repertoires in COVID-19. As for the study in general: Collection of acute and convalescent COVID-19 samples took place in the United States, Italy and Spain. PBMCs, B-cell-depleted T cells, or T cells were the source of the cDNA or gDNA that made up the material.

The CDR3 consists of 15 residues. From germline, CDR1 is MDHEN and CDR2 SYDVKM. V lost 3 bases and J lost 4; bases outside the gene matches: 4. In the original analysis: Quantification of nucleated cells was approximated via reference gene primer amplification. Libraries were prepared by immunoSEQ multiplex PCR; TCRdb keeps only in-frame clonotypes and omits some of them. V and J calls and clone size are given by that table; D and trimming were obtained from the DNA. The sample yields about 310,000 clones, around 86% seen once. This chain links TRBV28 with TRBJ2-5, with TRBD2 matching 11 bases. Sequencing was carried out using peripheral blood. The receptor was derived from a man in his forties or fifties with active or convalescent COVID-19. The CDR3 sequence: CASSFLAGGGETQYF. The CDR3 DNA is TGTGCCAGCAGTTTCCTAGCGGGAGGTGGAGAGACCCAGTACTTC.